The sequence of this T cell receptor beta chain was determined in a study of early T cells in non-severe SARS-CoV-2 infection. Each CDR3 protein gets one entry after TCRdb re-called the 5' RACE reads with MiXCR. Here the sample spans some 81,000 distinct CDR3 sequences, roughly 9.4% being singletons. A remark on this clonotype: Germline and junction disagree at one end, which may indicate a read error.

The CDR3 has 14 amino acids. Germline lookup yields CDR1 MDHEN and CDR2 SYDVKM. This chain connects TRBV28 to TRBJ2-2; TRBD1 might be the D (6 bases). Specimen: whole blood. This TCR came from an adult who was a healthcare worker with PCR-confirmed SARS-CoV-2 infection or an uninfected control (not recorded which). This chain's CDR3 is CAGSFWGRTGELFF. The CDR3 nucleotides are TGTGCCGGCAGTTTTTGGGGGCGGACCGGGGAGCTGTTTTTT.